The 27 T cell receptor beta chains in this list originate from one sample, sequenced in a study of Ad26.COV2.S vaccination and SARS-CoV-2 variants. Treatment defined: around 19 received Ad26.COV2.S at low or high dose, single or two shots; 5 received placebo; per-sample allocation not given. After the first vaccine or placebo injection, samples were drawn on day 63. Sequencing used immunoSEQ multiplex PCR; TCRdb keeps in-frame clones, though not all of them. This sample carries hundreds of thousands of clones, around 86% of them seen once, and the ten largest clones take 3.4%. This specimen consisted of peripheral blood, obtained in a trial of Ad26.COV2.S vaccine versus placebo. These receptors were collected from a person between 18 and 59 years old who received the Ad26.COV2.S COVID-19 vaccine or a placebo.

This chain links TRBV19 with TRBJ1-1; maybe TRBD1 (6 bases). The CDR3 runs to 16 residues. V lost 2 bases to trimming and J lost 5 bases, with 18 bases between them. The V gene's germline CDR1 is LNHDA and CDR2 SQIVND (reference sequence). CDR3 in DNA: TGTGCCAGTAGTATAATCTCACAGGGTGGTCCTACTGAAGCTTTCTTT. Its translation is CASSIISQGGPTEAFF.

CDR3 sequence reads: CASSPTRGYEQYF. CDR3 DNA sequence: TGTGCCAGCAGCCCAACTAGGGGCTACGAGCAGTACTTC. The gene calls are TRBV3-1 (or the pseudogene TRBV3-2) and TRBJ2-7; either TRBD1 or TRBD2 may supply D (5 bases each). Trimming shortened V by 4 bases and J by 3 bases, and 10 bases separated the two germline ends. The CDR3 runs 13 residues. CDR1 is LGHDT, CDR2 YNNKEL, per germline (reference sequence).

The genes are TRBV6-5 and TRBJ2-7; the D gene is possibly TRBD1 (5 bases). Germline V CDR1 and CDR2: MNHEY, SVGAGI. The CDR3 totals 15 residues. Trimming left V 2 bases short and J 3 bases short, with 14 bases between. This chain's CDR3 is CASSYTRGQGYEQYF. The CDR3 DNA is TGTGCCAGCAGTTACACCCGTGGGCAGGGCTACGAGCAGTACTTC.

On this clone itself: Different DNA sequences within this sample yield the same CDR3. This sequence joins TRBV4-2 and TRBJ2-7; TRBD1 is a possible D gene (6 bases). The CDR3 runs 13 residues. The germline CDR1 and CDR2 sequences are LGHNA and YNFKEQ. V lost 3 bases to trimming and J lost 1 base, with 7 bases between them. The CDR3 is CASSQDSSYEQYF. CDR3 sequence (DNA): TGTGCCAGCAGCCAGGACAGTTCCTACGAGCAGTACTTC.

The chain uses TRBV25-1 and TRBJ2-5, with 11 bases identical to TRBD1. CDR3 size: 14 residues. CDR1 is MGHDK and CDR2 is SYGVNS in the germline V gene. V shed 1 base and J 9 bases; nucleotides not matched to a gene: 4. CDR3 amino acids: CASSESGTGGSQYF. For the CDR3, the DNA is TGTGCCAGCAGTGAATCTGGGACAGGGGGTTCCCAGTACTTC. The full variable domain, completed using reference TRBV25-1 and TRBJ2-5, is EADIYQTPRYLVIGTGKKITLECSQTMGHDKMYWYQQDPGMELHLIHYSYGVNSTEKGDLSSESTVSRIRTEHFPLTLESARPSHTSQYLCASSESGTGGSQYFGPGTRLLVL.

The V call is TRBV19, the J call TRBJ2-2; D uncertain. V lost 5 bases, J lost 7 bases, and 11 bases lay in between. Germline CDR1 is LNHDA and CDR2 is SQIVND (reference sequence). The CDR3 is 13 residues long. CDR3 in amino acids: CASSFYLGGELFF. Written as DNA, the CDR3 is TGTGCCAGTAGTTTCTACTTGGGCGGGGAGCTGTTTTTT.

The CDR3 loop is CASSESGGSTDTQYF. The CDR3 DNA reads TGCGCCAGCAGTGAGTCGGGCGGGAGCACAGATACGCAGTATTTT. V gene TRBV10-2 combines with J gene TRBJ2-3, with a tentative D call TRBD2 (5 bases). Trimming pared 0 bases from V and 0 bases from J, leaving 7 bases between. Germline V gives CDR1 WSHSY, CDR2 SAAADI. The CDR3 covers 15 residues.

This clone was detected once. The rearrangement joins TRBV6-5 to TRBJ2-3; 10 bases are shared with TRBD1. The junction had 3 bases not matched to a gene; V was cut back by 6 bases and J by 3 bases. This CDR3 has 14 residues. The germline V gene encodes CDR1 MNHEY and CDR2 SVGAGI. CDR3 DNA: TGTGCCAGCAGCGACAGGGGGCAGACAGATACGCAGTATTTT. This codes for CASSDRGQTDTQYF.

J is TRBJ1-1 and V is TRBV3-1 (or the pseudogene TRBV3-2); D gene uncertain. Trimming stripped 1 base from V and 6 bases from J, with 9 bases between. The CDR3 is made up of 13 amino acids. From germline, CDR1 is LGHDT and CDR2 YNNKEL (reference sequence). CDR3 in amino acids: CASSQAPVAEAFF. CDR3 nucleotides: TGTGCCAGCAGCCAAGCCCCCGTCGCTGAAGCTTTCTTT.

The chain combines TRBV7-9 with TRBJ2-2; 9 positions match TRBD1. V trimming: 5 bases; J trimming: 3 bases; junction bases outside the gene matches: 7. Germline CDR1 is SEHNR and CDR2 is FQNEAQ (reference sequence). The CDR3 covers 16 residues. For the CDR3, the DNA is TGTGCCAGCAGCCCTTGGACAGGGGCCGACACCGGGGAGCTGTTTTTT. Translating it yields CASSPWTGADTGELFF.

The rearrangement joins TRBV7-2 to TRBJ2-5; possibly TRBD2 for D (6 bases). This CDR3 has 15 amino acids. The germline gives CDR1 SGHTA, CDR2 FQGNSA. Trimming stripped 0 bases from V and 1 base from J, with 9 bases between. The CDR3 here is CASSLAAGSQETQYF. Here the CDR3 DNA reads TGTGCCAGCAGCTTAGCCGCGGGGTCCCAAGAGACCCAGTACTTC.

The CDR3 DNA sequence: TGTGCCAGCAGGACCGGGACAGGGCCCTACGAGCAGTACTTC. Its protein is CASRTGTGPYEQYF. This chain links TRBV2 with TRBJ2-7; 9 nucleotides line up with TRBD1. With 6 bases clipped from V and 2 bases from J, the junction kept 5 bases outside the gene matches. This CDR3 has 14 amino acids. Germline V gene sequence: CDR1 SNHLY, CDR2 FYNNEI.

This clone is a singleton in its sample. This chain links TRBV18 with TRBJ1-2, with D possibly TRBD1 on 6 matching bases. Germline CDR1 and CDR2: KGHSH and LQKENI. V lost 6 bases and J 8 bases, leaving 19 bases between the germline ends. There are 14 residues in the CDR3. In nucleotides, the CDR3 is TGTGCCAGCTCGGTTCAGGGGCAAGAGAGGGGCTACACCTTC. This sequence encodes CASSVQGQERGYTF.

The V call is TRBV19, the J call TRBJ1-1; D gene ambiguous. The CDR3 covers 12 residues. Germline CDR1 LNHDA, CDR2 SQIVND (reference sequence). Deletions cut 9 bases from V and 1 base from J, with 9 bases between. This chain's CDR3 is CASRRANTEAFF. The DNA for the CDR3 is TGTGCCAGCCGACGGGCGAACACTGAAGCTTTCTTT.

The V call is TRBV30, the J call TRBJ1-1; no reliable D call. Germline-derived CDR1 and CDR2 are GTSNPN and SVGIG (reference sequence). The CDR3 loop spans 11 amino acids. Deletions cut 1 base from V and 7 bases from J, with 7 bases between. This CDR3 reads CAWSDGHEAFF. The CDR3 DNA is TGTGCCTGGAGTGATGGCCATGAAGCTTTCTTT.

The chain carries TRBV6-5 and TRBJ1-2; tentatively, D is TRBD1 (6 bases). The CDR3 is 13 residues long. V lost 6 bases to trimming and J lost 8 bases, with 16 bases between them. Per germline, CDR1 MNHEY and CDR2 SVGAGI. The CDR3 reads CASRDGQSIGYTF. The CDR3 DNA is TGTGCCAGCAGGGACGGACAGTCCATAGGCTACACCTTC.

The chain uses TRBV13 and TRBJ2-5; D not resolved. V shed 3 bases and J shed 1 base, with 3 bases lying between them. CDR3 size: 12 residues. CDR1 is PRHDT, CDR2 FYEKMQ, per germline (reference sequence). CDR3 protein: CASSFLQETQYF. For the CDR3, the DNA is TGTGCCAGCAGCTTCCTCCAAGAGACCCAGTACTTC.

V and J are TRBV6-6 and TRBJ1-2, with 7 positions matching TRBD1. The trim removed 2 bases at V and 0 bases at J, leaving 3 bases unmatched. CDR1 and CDR2 (germline): MNHNY, SVGAGI (reference sequence). The length of the CDR3 is 15 residues. The CDR3 DNA follows: TGTGCCAGCAGTTACGGGACAGCCCCTAACTATGGCTACACCTTC. Protein sequence: CASSYGTAPNYGYTF.

V is TRBV2 and J is TRBJ1-2; a weak D match, TRBD1 (5 bases). The CDR3 sequence is 13 residues long. Germline lookup yields CDR1 SNHLY and CDR2 FYNNEI. With 8 bases removed from V and 5 bases from J, the gap between germline ends came to 15 bases. CDR3 nucleotide sequence: TGTGCCAGCTCCAGGGACCGGGGGTATGGCTACACCTTC. This sequence encodes CASSRDRGYGYTF.

The CDR3 sequence is CASSGGPERGETQYF. In DNA form, the CDR3 reads TGTGCCAGCAGCGGAGGACCTGAGAGGGGGGAGACCCAGTACTTC. The chain links TRBV5-4 to TRBJ2-5; D possibly corresponds to TRBD1 (6 bases). Trimming took off 4 bases at V and 5 bases at J, with 18 bases between the two ends. CDR3 length equals 15 residues. CDR1 is SGHNT, CDR2 YYREEE, per germline (reference sequence).

The V call is TRBV5-6, the J call TRBJ1-6, with D perhaps matching TRBD1 (5 bases). The CDR3 loop spans 16 amino acids. Trimming left V 4 bases short and J 3 bases short, with 14 bases between. Germline V gives CDR1 SGHDT, CDR2 YYEEEE. The CDR3 loop is CASSRGTLFYNSPLHF. The DNA for the CDR3 is TGTGCCAGCAGCCGGGGGACGCTGTTCTATAATTCACCCCTCCACTTT.

The chain links TRBV19 to TRBJ2-2; the D gene is possibly TRBD2 (6 bases). V shed 7 bases and J shed 2 bases, with 11 bases lying between them. The CDR3 length is 14 residues. From germline, CDR1 is LNHDA and CDR2 SQIVND (reference sequence). Here the CDR3 reads CASKGGDNTGELFF. The DNA for the CDR3 is TGTGCCAGTAAAGGAGGGGATAACACCGGGGAGCTGTTTTTT.

CDR3 bases: TGTGCCAGCAGCCCACCGGGACTCCATTTCAATGAGCAGTTCTTC. Protein product: CASSPPGLHFNEQFF. V is TRBV7-6 and J is TRBJ2-1; the D gene is possibly TRBD2 (6 bases). Germline lookup yields CDR1 SGHVS and CDR2 FNYEAQ. The CDR3 sequence is 15 residues long. V was cut by 5 bases and J by 6 bases, with 17 bases left in between.

This sequence joins TRBV11-2 and TRBJ2-7; no firm D call. The CDR3 length is 12 residues. The ends were cut back, 3 bases at V and 3 bases at J, with 6 bases in the middle. Germline V lookup: CDR1 SGHAT, CDR2 FQNNGV. The CDR3 nucleotides are TGTGCCAGCAGCTTCACGGACTACGAGCAGTACTTC. Protein product: CASSFTDYEQYF.

The chain couples TRBV6-5 to TRBJ2-7; D gene ambiguous. Germline CDR1 and CDR2: MNHEY and SVGAGI. Trimming took off 0 bases at V and 2 bases at J, with 8 bases between the two ends. This CDR3 region has 14 residues. The CDR3 region has the DNA TGTGCCAGCAGTTACTCGGACGGACCCTACGAGCAGTACTTC. It specifies CASSYSDGPYEQYF.

V is TRBV10-3 and J is TRBJ2-7; D not certain. There are 12 residues in the CDR3. Deletions cut 2 bases from V and 1 base from J, with 3 bases between. Germline CDR1 ENHRY, CDR2 SYGVKD. In DNA form, the CDR3 reads TGTGCCATCAGTGAGGTTTCCTACGAGCAGTACTTC. It codes for CAISEVSYEQYF.

In nucleotides, the CDR3 is TGCAGCGTTGAAGGCCGTTACAGGGATGAAGCTTTCTTT. Residues: CSVEGRYRDEAFF. V gene TRBV29-1 combines with J gene TRBJ1-1; D perhaps matches TRBD1 (6 bases). This CDR3 comprises 13 residues. V lost 1 base to trimming and J lost 7 bases, with 13 bases between them. CDR1 and CDR2 (germline): SQVTM, ANQGSEA.